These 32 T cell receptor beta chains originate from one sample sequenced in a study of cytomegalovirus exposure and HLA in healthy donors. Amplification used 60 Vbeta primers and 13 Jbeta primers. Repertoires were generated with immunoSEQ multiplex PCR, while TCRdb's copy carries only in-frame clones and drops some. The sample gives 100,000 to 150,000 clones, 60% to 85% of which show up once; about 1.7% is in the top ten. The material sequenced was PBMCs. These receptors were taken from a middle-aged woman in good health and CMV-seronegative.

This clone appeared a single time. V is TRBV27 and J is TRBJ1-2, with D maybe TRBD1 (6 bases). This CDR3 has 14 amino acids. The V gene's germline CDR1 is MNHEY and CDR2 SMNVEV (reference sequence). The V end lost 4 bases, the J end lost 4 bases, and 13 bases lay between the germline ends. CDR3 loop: CASSSQAGVYGYTF. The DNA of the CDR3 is TGTGCCAGCAGTTCCCAAGCAGGGGTCTATGGCTACACCTTC.

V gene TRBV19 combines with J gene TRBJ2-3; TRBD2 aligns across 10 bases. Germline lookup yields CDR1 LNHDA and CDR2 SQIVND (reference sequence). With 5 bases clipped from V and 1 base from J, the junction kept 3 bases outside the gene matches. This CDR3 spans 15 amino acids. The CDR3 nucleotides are TGTGCCAGTAGTCCAGGGACTAGCGGCACAGATACGCAGTATTTT. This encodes CASSPGTSGTDTQYF.

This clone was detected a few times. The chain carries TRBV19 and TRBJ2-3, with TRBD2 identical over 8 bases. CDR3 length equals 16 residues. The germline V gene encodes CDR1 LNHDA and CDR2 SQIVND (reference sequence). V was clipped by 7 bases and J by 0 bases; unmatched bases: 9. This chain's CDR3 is CASTPDSGGSTDTQYF. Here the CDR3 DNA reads TGTGCCAGTACCCCCGATTCGGGAGGGAGCACAGATACGCAGTATTTT.

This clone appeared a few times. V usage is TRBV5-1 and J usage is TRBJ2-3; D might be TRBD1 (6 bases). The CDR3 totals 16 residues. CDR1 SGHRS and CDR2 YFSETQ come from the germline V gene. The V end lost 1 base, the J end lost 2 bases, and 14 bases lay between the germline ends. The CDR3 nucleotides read TGCGCCAGCAGCTTGAGCTCCACAGGGCCCACAGATACGCAGTATTTT. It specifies CASSLSSTGPTDTQYF. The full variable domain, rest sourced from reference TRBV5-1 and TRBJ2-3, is KAGVTQTPRYLIKTRGQQVTLSCSPISGHRSVSWYQQTPGQGLQFLFEYFSETQRNKGNFPGRFSGRQFSNSRSEMNVSTLELGDSALYLCASSLSSTGPTDTQYFGPGTRLTVL.

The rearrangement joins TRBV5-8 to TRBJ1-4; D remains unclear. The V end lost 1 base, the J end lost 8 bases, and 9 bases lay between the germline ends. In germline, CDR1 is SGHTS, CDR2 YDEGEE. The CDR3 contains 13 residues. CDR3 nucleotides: TGTGCCAGCAGCTTGATCCGAGGGGAAAAACTGTTTTTT. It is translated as CASSLIRGEKLFF.

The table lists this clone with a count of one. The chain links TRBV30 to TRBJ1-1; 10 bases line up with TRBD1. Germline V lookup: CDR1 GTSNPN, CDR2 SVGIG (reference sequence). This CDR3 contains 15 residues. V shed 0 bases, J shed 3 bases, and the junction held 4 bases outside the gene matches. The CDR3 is CAWSVLGTGDTEAFF. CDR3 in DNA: TGTGCCTGGAGTGTACTAGGGACAGGGGACACTGAAGCTTTCTTT.

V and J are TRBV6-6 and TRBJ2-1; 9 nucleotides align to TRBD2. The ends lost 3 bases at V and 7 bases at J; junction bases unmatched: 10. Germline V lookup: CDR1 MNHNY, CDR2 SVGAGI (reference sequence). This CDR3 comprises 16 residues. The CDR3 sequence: CASSYTAGGRSNEQFF. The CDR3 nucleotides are TGTGCCAGCAGTTATACCGCGGGGGGGCGTAGTAATGAGCAGTTCTTC.

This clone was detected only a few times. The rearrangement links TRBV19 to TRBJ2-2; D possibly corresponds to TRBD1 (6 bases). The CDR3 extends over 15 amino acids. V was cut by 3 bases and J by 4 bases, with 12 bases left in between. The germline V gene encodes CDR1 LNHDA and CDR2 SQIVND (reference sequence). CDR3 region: CASSMWGHSTGELFF. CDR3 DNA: TGTGCCAGTAGTATGTGGGGACATTCCACCGGGGAGCTGTTTTTT.

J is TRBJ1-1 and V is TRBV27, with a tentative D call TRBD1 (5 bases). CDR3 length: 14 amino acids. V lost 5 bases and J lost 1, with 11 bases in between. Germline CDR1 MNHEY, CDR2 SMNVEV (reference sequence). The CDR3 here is CASSPGTKNTEAFF. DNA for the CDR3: TGTGCCAGCAGTCCTGGGACTAAGAACACTGAAGCTTTCTTT.

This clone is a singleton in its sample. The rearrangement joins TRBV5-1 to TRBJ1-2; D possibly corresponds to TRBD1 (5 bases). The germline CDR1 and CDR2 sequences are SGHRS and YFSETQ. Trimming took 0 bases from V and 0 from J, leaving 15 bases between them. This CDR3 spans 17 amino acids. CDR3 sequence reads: CASSLAVSGDSNYGYTF. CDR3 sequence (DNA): TGCGCCAGCAGCTTGGCCGTAAGCGGGGACTCTAACTATGGCTACACCTTC. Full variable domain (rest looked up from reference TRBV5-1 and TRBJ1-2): KAGVTQTPRYLIKTRGQQVTLSCSPISGHRSVSWYQQTPGQGLQFLFEYFSETQRNKGNFPGRFSGRQFSNSRSEMNVSTLELGDSALYLCASSLAVSGDSNYGYTFGSGTRLTVV.

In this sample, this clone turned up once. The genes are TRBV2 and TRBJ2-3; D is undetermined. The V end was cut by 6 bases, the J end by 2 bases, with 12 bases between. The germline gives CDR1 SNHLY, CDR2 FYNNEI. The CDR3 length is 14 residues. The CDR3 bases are TGTGCCAGCAGGACAAGCTTCCACACAGATACGCAGTATTTT. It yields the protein CASRTSFHTDTQYF.

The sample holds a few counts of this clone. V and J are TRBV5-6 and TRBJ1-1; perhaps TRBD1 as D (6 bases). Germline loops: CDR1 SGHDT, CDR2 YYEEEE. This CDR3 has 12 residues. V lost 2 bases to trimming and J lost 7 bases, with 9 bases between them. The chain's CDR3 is CASSFGTLEAFF. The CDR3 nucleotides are TGTGCCAGCAGCTTTGGGACACTTGAAGCTTTCTTT.

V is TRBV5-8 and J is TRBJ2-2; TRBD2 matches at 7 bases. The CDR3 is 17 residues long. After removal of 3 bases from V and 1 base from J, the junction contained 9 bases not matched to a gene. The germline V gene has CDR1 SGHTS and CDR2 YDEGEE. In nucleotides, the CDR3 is TGTGCCAGCAGCTCCGGGGAGCGGGAAATGAACACCGGGGAGCTGTTTTTT. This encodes CASSSGEREMNTGELFF.

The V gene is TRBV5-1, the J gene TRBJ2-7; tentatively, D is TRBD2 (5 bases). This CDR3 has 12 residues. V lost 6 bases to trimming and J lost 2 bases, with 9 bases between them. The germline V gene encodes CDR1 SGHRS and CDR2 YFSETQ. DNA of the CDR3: TGCGCCAGCAACGACGGGGCCTACGAGCAGTACTTC. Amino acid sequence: CASNDGAYEQYF.

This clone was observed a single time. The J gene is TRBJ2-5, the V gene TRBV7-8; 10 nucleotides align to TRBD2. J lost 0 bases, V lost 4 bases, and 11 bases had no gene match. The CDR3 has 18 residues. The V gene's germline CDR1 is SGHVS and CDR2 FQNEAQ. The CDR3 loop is CASSSGLAEKAYQETQYF. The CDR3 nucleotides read TGTGCCAGCAGCTCTGGACTAGCGGAGAAAGCATACCAAGAGACCCAGTACTTC.

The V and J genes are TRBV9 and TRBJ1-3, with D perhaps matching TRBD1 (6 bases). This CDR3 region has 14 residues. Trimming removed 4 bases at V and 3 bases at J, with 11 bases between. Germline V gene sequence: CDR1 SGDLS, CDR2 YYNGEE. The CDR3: CASSYGQFGNTIYF. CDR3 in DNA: TGTGCCAGCAGCTACGGACAGTTTGGAAACACCATATATTTT.

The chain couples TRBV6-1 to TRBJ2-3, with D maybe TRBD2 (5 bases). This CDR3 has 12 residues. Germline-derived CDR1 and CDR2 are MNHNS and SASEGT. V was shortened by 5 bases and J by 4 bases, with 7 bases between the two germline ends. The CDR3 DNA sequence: TGTGCCAGCAGTCTAGCCGCAGATACGCAGTATTTT. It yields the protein CASSLAADTQYF.

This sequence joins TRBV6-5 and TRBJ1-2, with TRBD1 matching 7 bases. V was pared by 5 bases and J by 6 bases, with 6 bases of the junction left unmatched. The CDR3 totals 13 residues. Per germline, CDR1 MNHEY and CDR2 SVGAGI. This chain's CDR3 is CASSPGTDHGYTF. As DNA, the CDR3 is TGTGCCAGCAGTCCCGGGACAGACCATGGCTACACCTTC.

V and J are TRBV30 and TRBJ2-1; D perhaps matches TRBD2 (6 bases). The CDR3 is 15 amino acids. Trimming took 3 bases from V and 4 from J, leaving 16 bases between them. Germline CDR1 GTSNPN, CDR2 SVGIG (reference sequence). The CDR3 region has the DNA TGTGCCTGGAGCCCGGGGGAGTCTGGGTACAATGAGCAGTTCTTC. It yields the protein CAWSPGESGYNEQFF. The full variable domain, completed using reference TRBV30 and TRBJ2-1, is SQTIHQWPATLVQPVGSPLSLECTVEGTSNPNLYWYRQAAGRGLQLLFYSVGIGQISSEVPQNLSASRPQDRQFILSSKKLLLSDSGFYLCAWSPGESGYNEQFFGPGTRLTVL.

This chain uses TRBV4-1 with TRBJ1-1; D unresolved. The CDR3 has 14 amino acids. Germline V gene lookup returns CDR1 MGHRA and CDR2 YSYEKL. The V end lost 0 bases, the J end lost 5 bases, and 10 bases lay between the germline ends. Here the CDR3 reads CASSQENLRTEAFF. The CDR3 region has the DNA TGCGCCAGCAGCCAAGAGAACCTCAGAACTGAAGCTTTCTTT.

The CDR3 loop reads CAWSLGRWNEKLFF. CDR3 bases: TGTGCCTGGAGTCTGGGGCGGTGGAATGAAAAACTGTTTTTT. The gene calls are TRBV30 and TRBJ1-4; D perhaps matches TRBD1 (5 bases). This CDR3 has 14 amino acids. Germline V gene lookup returns CDR1 GTSNPN and CDR2 SVGIG (reference sequence). V was cut by 2 bases and J by 5 bases, with 12 bases left in between.

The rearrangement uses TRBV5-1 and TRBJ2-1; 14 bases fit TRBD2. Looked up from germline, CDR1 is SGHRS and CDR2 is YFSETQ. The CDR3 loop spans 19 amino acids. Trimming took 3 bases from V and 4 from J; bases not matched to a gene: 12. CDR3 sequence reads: CASSSIPRLAGGGYNEQFF. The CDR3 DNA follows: TGCGCCAGCAGCTCCATACCTAGACTAGCGGGGGGGGGATACAATGAGCAGTTCTTC.

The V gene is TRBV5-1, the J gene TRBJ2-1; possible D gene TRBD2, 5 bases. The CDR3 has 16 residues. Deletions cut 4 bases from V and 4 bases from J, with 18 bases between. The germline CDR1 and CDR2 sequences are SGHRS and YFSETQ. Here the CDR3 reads CASSVNSLRDYNEQFF. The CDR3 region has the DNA TGCGCCAGCAGCGTCAACTCACTACGGGATTACAATGAGCAGTTCTTC.

CDR3 residues: CASSFDGGVHNEQFF. CDR3 in DNA: TGTGCCAGCAGCTTCGACGGGGGGGTACACAATGAGCAGTTCTTC. The V call is TRBV11-3, the J call TRBJ2-1, with 8 bases identical to TRBD2. The CDR3 is made up of 15 amino acids. Germline CDR1 SGHNT, CDR2 YENEEA. Trimming took 3 bases from V and 5 from J; bases not matched to a gene: 6.

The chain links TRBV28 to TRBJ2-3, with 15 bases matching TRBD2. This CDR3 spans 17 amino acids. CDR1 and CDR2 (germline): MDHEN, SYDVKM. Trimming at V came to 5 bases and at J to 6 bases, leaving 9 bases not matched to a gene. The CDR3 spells CASSPEGLAGGWDTQYF. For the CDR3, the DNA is TGTGCCAGCAGTCCCGAAGGACTAGCGGGAGGGTGGGATACGCAGTATTTT.

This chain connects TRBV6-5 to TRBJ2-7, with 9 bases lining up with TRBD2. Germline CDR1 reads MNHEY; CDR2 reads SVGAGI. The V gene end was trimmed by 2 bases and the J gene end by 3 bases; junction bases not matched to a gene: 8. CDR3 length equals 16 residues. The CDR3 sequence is CASSYERGGAVYEQYF. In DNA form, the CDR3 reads TGTGCCAGCAGTTACGAACGCGGGGGGGCTGTCTACGAGCAGTACTTC.

The CDR3 sequence: CASSRQGIEQFF. The CDR3 nucleotides read TGTGCCAGCAGTAGGCAGGGAATTGAGCAGTTCTTC. The rearrangement links TRBV2 to TRBJ2-1; perhaps TRBD1 as D (5 bases). The CDR3 is 12 amino acids. With 5 bases removed from V and 9 bases from J, the gap between germline ends came to 11 bases. Germline V CDR1 and CDR2: SNHLY, FYNNEI.

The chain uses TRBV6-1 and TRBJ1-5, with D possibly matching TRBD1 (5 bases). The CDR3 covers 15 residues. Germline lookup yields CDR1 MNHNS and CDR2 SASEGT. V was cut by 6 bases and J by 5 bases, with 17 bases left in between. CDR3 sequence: CASSFSGGSDQPQHF. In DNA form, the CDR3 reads TGTGCCAGCAGCTTTTCGGGGGGTTCCGATCAGCCCCAGCATTTT.

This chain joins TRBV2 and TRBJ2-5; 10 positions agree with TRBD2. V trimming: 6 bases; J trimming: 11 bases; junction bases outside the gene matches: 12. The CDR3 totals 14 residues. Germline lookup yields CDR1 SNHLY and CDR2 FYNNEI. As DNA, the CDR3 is TGTGCCAGCAGCACCGGGACTAGCGTGACTGAGCAGTACTTC. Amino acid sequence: CASSTGTSVTEQYF.

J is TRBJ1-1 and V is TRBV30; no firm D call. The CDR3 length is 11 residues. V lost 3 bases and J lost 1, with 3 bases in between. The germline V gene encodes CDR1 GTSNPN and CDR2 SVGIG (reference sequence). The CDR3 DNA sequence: TGTGCCTGGAGGGCGAACACTGAAGCTTTCTTT. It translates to CAWRANTEAFF.

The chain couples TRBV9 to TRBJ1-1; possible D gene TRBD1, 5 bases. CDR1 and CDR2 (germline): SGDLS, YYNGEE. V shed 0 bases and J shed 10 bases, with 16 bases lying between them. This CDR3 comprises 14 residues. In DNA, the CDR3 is TGTGCCAGCAGCGTAGGATCAGGGAAGGAGGGAGCTTTCTTT. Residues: CASSVGSGKEGAFF. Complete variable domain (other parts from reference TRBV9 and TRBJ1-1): DSGVTQTPKHLITATGQRVTLRCSPRSGDLSVYWYQQSLDQGLQFLIQYYNGEERAKGNILERFSAQQFPDLHSELNLSSLELGDSALYFCASSVGSGKEGAFFGQGTRLTVV.

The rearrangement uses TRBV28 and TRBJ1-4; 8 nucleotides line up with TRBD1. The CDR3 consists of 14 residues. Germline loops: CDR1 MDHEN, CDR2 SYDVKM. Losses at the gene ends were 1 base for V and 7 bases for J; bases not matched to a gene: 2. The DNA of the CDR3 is TGTGCCAGCAGTTTATCGGGACAGGCTGAAAAACTGTTTTTT. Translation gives CASSLSGQAEKLFF. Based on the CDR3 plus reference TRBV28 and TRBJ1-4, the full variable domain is DVKVTQSSRYLVKRTGEKVFLECVQDMDHENMFWYRQDPGLGLRLIYFSYDVKMKEKGDIPEGYSVSREKKERFSLILESASTNQTSMYLCASSLSGQAEKLFFGSGTQLSVL.